A selection of T cell receptor beta chains follows, all from one sample in a study of CXCR3-negative and CXCR3-positive naive CD8 T cells. TCRdb re-called the 5' RACE reads and gives one entry per CDR3 protein, without DNA. The specimen's table records 120,000 to 150,000 distinct CDR3 sequences. Material: naive CXCR3+ CD8+ T cells from blood. All receptors derive from a human donor in good health. Some clones in this sample may be carry-over from other donors' samples. The CDR3 runs from the conserved cysteine through the conserved F or W.

TRBJ2-5	TRBV5-6	CASSSRLAGAETQYF
TRBJ1-2	TRBV27	CASSFSPTGFNYGYTF
TRBJ2-3	TRBV10-1	CARTSGRADTQYF
TRBJ2-1	TRBV5-6	CASRMVGTSYNEQFF
TRBJ2-5	TRBV10-2	CASSPMGVQETQYF
TRBJ2-3	TRBV5-6	CASNSLRTQYF
TRBJ1-1	TRBV19	CASTRDRNSADTEAFF
TRBJ2-7	TRBV27	CASSLQPIYEQYF
TRBJ2-1	TRBV29-1	CSVAPEEGPYNEQFF
TRBJ2-1	TRBV5-6	CASSLVGHEQFF
TRBJ1-5	TRBV15	CATSRGFGNQPQHF
TRBJ1-1	TRBV12-3/TRBV12-4	CASSIWPANTEAFF
TRBJ2-3	TRBV15	CATSGHGLRVGDTQYF
TRBJ1-1	TRBV7-6	CASSDGRMNTEAFF
TRBJ2-1	TRBV13	CASSLSEDPSSYNEQFF
TRBJ2-1	TRBV7-9	CASSFTPGLAVTSSSYNEQFF
TRBJ2-5	TRBV15	CATSRVIEETQYF
TRBJ2-3	TRBV5-1	CASSDTELRTDTQYF
TRBJ2-5	TRBV23-1	CAKVSRVQETQYF
TRBJ2-1	TRBV5-1	CASSLEWANEQFF
TRBJ2-3	TRBV6-5	CATRELAASTDTQYF
TRBJ1-1	TRBV4-1	CASSQEIQGLMNTEAFF
TRBJ1-5	TRBV6-2/TRBV6-3	CASTAGQGVISNQPQHF
TRBJ2-7	TRBV4-1	CASSQVVGTTPEQYF
TRBJ2-1	TRBV7-8	CASSFSGGFYNEQFF
TRBJ2-7	TRBV4-1	CASSQVLSGSSEQYF
TRBJ2-5	TRBV27	CASSPRQGAETQYF
TRBJ2-7	TRBV7-9	CASSFDASYEQYF
TRBJ2-7	TRBV5-4	CASSLSDRGIYEQYF
TRBJ2-5	TRBV30	CAWTQTGYQETQYF
TRBJ1-5	TRBV6-5	CASRSRDSYSNQPQHF
TRBJ2-1	TRBV7-2	CASSSVASGGEPGDEQFF
TRBJ2-2	TRBV12-3/TRBV12-4	CASSPPAPGELFF
TRBJ2-5	TRBV12-3/TRBV12-4	CASSLIHRDENGGETQYF
TRBJ1-1	TRBV29-1	CSGDRGDMNTEAFF
TRBJ1-5	TRBV28	CASSLPTGTVNQPQHF
TRBJ2-1	TRBV12-3/TRBV12-4	CASSLGSVYNEQFF
TRBJ1-4	TRBV29-1	CSVTGAGEKLFF
TRBJ2-7	TRBV29-1	CSVERTDGYEQYF
TRBJ1-2	TRBV27	CASSYRGGQDYTF
TRBJ1-1	TRBV9	CASSVVEPGITEAFF
TRBJ2-1	TRBV4-2	CASSQVSGGANEQFF
TRBJ2-4	TRBV11-2	CASSLDLGPTKNIQYF
TRBJ2-3	TRBV6-2/TRBV6-3	CASSYSPQFKRGYTDTQYF
TRBJ2-3	TRBV20-1	CSARAGDTQYF
TRBJ2-1	TRBV5-1	CASSPEGTYNEQFF
TRBJ2-7	TRBV3-1	CASMGMDEQYF
TRBJ2-1	TRBV15	CATSGIPSGNSHEQFF
TRBJ2-3	TRBV2	CASSDSGGAKDTQYF
TRBJ1-2	TRBV11-2	CASSHSLPYGYTF
TRBJ2-7	TRBV27	CASSFHPVPAGEQYF
TRBJ2-3	TRBV28	CASSLSPSGATQYF